One sample yielded the 30 T cell receptor beta chains listed below, sequenced in a study of response to subunit inactivated influenza vaccine. TCRdb reanalysed the RT-PCR reads using MiXCR and keeps one entry per CDR3 protein. The sample has more than 450,000 distinct CDR3 sequences, 6% to 9% seen once; the top ten hold under 15%. Source: PBMCs from blood, taken about 24 months after vaccination. The receptors here all came from a man aged 45 to 70 who received an inactivated influenza vaccine.

This clonotype appeared many times. The chain joins TRBV12-3 or TRBV12-4 to TRBJ2-5, with TRBD2 as a possible D gene (5 bases). The CDR3 sequence is 14 residues long. Trimming cost V 8 bases and J 2 bases, with 15 bases left between them. CDR3 sequence: CASGPPLAQETQYF. The CDR3 DNA reads TGTGCCAGCGGACCGCCCCTAGCACAAGAGACCCAGTACTTC.

This clonotype was seen a handful of times. This sequence joins TRBV20-1 and TRBJ1-1; D is unclear. The CDR3 has 12 residues. Germline V gene lookup returns CDR1 DFQATT and CDR2 SNEGSKA (reference sequence). Trimming took off 5 bases at V and 2 bases at J, with 9 bases between the two ends. The CDR3 region has the DNA TGCAGTGCTCCGGGGATAAACACTGAAGCTTTCTTT. Protein sequence: CSAPGINTEAFF.

The CDR3 spells CASRRTSGGAYNEQFF. In DNA form, the CDR3 reads TGTGCCAGCAGGCGGACTAGCGGGGGGGCCTACAATGAGCAGTTCTTC. V gene TRBV12-3 or TRBV12-4 combines with J gene TRBJ2-1, with 15 bases matching TRBD2. CDR3 length: 16 amino acids. The V segment lost 6 bases and the J segment 2 bases; nucleotides outside the gene matches: 2.

This clonotype has only a few counts. The chain couples TRBV11-2 to TRBJ2-2, with 7 bases identical to TRBD2. The V and J ends lost 3 bases and 4 bases, in that order; junction bases with no gene match: 2. The V gene's germline CDR1 is SGHAT and CDR2 FQNNGV. This CDR3 comprises 14 residues. The CDR3 DNA reads as TGTGCCAGCAGCTTCGGGGGGATCACCGGGGAGCTGTTTTTT. Encoded protein: CASSFGGITGELFF.

This clonotype was seen many times. The chain employs TRBV28 and TRBJ2-5; TRBD2 matches at 7 bases. The germline gives CDR1 MDHEN, CDR2 SYDVKM. The V segment lost 0 bases and the J segment 1 base; nucleotides outside the gene matches: 5. The CDR3 spans 16 residues. The DNA for the CDR3 is TGTGCCAGCAGTTTATGGGGCAGGGAGGGCCAAGAGACCCAGTACTTC. As protein: CASSLWGREGQETQYF.

The sample holds a few counts of this clonotype. The V gene is TRBV5-1, the J gene TRBJ2-7, with TRBD2 matching 10 bases. From germline, CDR1 is SGHRS and CDR2 YFSETQ. This CDR3 is 16 amino acids long. After removal of 3 bases from V and 5 bases from J, the junction contained 11 bases not matched to a gene. The CDR3 nucleotides are TGCGCCAGCAGCTCCTCACTCAGCGGGAGGGCCAACGAGCAGTACTTC. Protein sequence: CASSSSLSGRANEQYF.

The V gene is TRBV7-2, the J gene TRBJ2-5, with D hard to call. Deletions cut 2 bases from V and 5 bases from J, with 9 bases between. The CDR3 is 13 amino acids. The germline V gene has CDR1 SGHTA and CDR2 FQGNSA. The CDR3: CASSLYRQETQYF. DNA for the CDR3: TGTGCCAGCAGCTTATACCGTCAGGAGACCCAGTACTTC.

The chain recombines TRBV6-2 or TRBV6-3 with TRBJ1-6, with D maybe TRBD1 (5 bases). Germline-derived CDR1 and CDR2 are MNHEY and SVGEGT. The CDR3 has 15 residues. V lost 2 bases, J lost 10 bases, and 15 bases lay in between. CDR3 bases: TGTGCCAGCAGTTACGTAAGGGGTGATTTGTCACCCCTCCACTTT. It is translated as CASSYVRGDLSPLHF.

The chain couples TRBV27 to TRBJ2-7; D is possibly TRBD1 or TRBD2 (5 bases each). The length of the CDR3 is 14 residues. Trimming removed 5 bases from V and 3 bases from J, with 14 bases in between. Germline V gives CDR1 MNHEY, CDR2 SMNVEV (reference sequence). The CDR3 DNA reads TGTGCCAGCAGTCCCGGGACGCTACTCTACGAGCAGTACTTC. Translation gives CASSPGTLLYEQYF.

There are many counts of this clonotype. The chain links TRBV7-8 to TRBJ2-3; D not resolved. This CDR3 has 16 amino acids. The germline V and J ends were trimmed by 5 bases and 6 bases, with 21 bases remaining between them. Germline CDR1 is SGHVS and CDR2 is FQNEAQ. CDR3: CASSRGRNLVGDTQYF. CDR3 sequence (DNA): TGTGCCAGCAGCCGTGGTCGTAATTTAGTCGGCGATACGCAGTATTTT.

This clonotype was observed at least ten times. This chain joins TRBV4-2 and TRBJ1-1, with D possibly matching TRBD1 (5 bases). This CDR3 is 15 amino acids long. V dropped 3 bases and J dropped 7 bases, with 18 bases sitting between them. CDR1 and CDR2 from the germline V gene are LGHNA and YNFKEQ. The CDR3 sequence is CASSHPGAGILEAFF. DNA for the CDR3: TGTGCCAGCAGCCACCCGGGAGCAGGGATCCTTGAAGCTTTCTTT.

This clonotype has only a few counts. The chain uses TRBV6-6 and TRBJ1-2, with 11 bases identical to TRBD1. Losses at the gene ends were 6 bases for V and 13 bases for J; bases not matched to a gene: 10. The CDR3 loop spans 13 amino acids. In germline, CDR1 is MNHNY, CDR2 SVGAGI (reference sequence). The CDR3: CASSSGQGAAVTF. In DNA, the CDR3 is TGTGCCAGCAGCTCTGGACAGGGGGCGGCAGTCACCTTC.

There are a few counts of this clonotype. The chain uses TRBV28 and TRBJ1-1; 9 bases fit TRBD1. Germline V gene data show CDR1 as MDHEN and CDR2 as SYDVKM. CDR3 length equals 16 residues. V dropped 5 bases and J dropped 6; count of bases not matched to a gene: 13. The CDR3 loop reads CASSMKNRGRGAEAFF. The CDR3 DNA sequence: TGTGCCAGCAGTATGAAAAACAGGGGGCGAGGGGCTGAAGCTTTCTTT.

This clonotype has ten or more counts. The CDR3 DNA reads as TGTGCCAGCAGCCCAGGGAGAGAAGAGACCCAGTACTTC. It is translated as CASSPGREETQYF. The gene calls are TRBV4-2 and TRBJ2-5; the D gene could be TRBD1 or TRBD2 (5 bases each). The germline CDR1 and CDR2 sequences are LGHNA and YNFKEQ. Trimming took off 4 bases at V and 3 bases at J, with 9 bases between the two ends. This CDR3 contains 13 residues.

At least ten counts were recorded for this clonotype. The chain has TRBV6-2 or TRBV6-3 and TRBJ2-2; D perhaps matches TRBD1 (6 bases). With 6 bases removed from V and 2 bases from J, the gap between germline ends came to 10 bases. The CDR3 sequence is 14 residues long. Germline V gene sequence: CDR1 MNHEY, CDR2 SVGEGT. CDR3: CASRHRVNTGELFF. For the CDR3, the DNA is TGTGCCAGCAGGCACAGGGTAAACACCGGGGAGCTGTTTTTT.

The J gene is TRBJ2-7, the V gene TRBV20-1; D may be TRBD1 or TRBD2 (6 bases each). CDR1 is DFQATT and CDR2 is SNEGSKA in the germline V gene (reference sequence). This CDR3 has 13 residues. V shed 4 bases and J shed 6 bases, with 16 bases lying between them. Written as DNA, the CDR3 is TGCAGTGCTACCCTCCGACTAGGGGGCGAGCAGTACTTC. Protein: CSATLRLGGEQYF.

This clonotype was seen repeatedly, ten times or more. The chain joins TRBV5-1 to TRBJ2-2; 7 nucleotides line up with TRBD1. J was trimmed by 4 bases and V by 4 bases; bases with no gene match: 13. This CDR3 has 17 amino acids. Germline lookup yields CDR1 SGHRS and CDR2 YFSETQ. Written as DNA, the CDR3 is TGCGCCAGCAGCCCGGGACAGACAATTCGGGGCACCGGGGAGCTGTTTTTT. It codes for CASSPGQTIRGTGELFF. Combining the CDR3 with reference TRBV5-1 and TRBJ2-2 gives the whole variable domain KAGVTQTPRYLIKTRGQQVTLSCSPISGHRSVSWYQQTPGQGLQFLFEYFSETQRNKGNFPGRFSGRQFSNSRSEMNVSTLELGDSALYLCASSPGQTIRGTGELFFGEGSRLTVL.

This clonotype was observed a few times. The chain employs TRBV4-3 and TRBJ2-1; D may be TRBD2 (6 bases). V lost 1 base and J 6 bases, leaving 16 bases between the germline ends. This CDR3 has 16 amino acids. CDR1 is LGHNA, CDR2 YSLEER, per germline. The CDR3 DNA sequence: TGCGCCAGCAGCCAAGGTCCGGGAGCCTTAAGCAATGAGCAGTTCTTC. Translated: CASSQGPGALSNEQFF.

The gene calls are TRBV20-1 and TRBJ2-1; 8 nucleotides match TRBD1. CDR1 is DFQATT and CDR2 is SNEGSKA in the germline V gene (reference sequence). Losses at the gene ends were 5 bases for V and 1 base for J; bases not matched to a gene: 13. This CDR3 has 17 residues. The CDR3 coding sequence is TGCAGTGCTGATGGCCTGGTAGGACAGGGTTCCTACAATGAGCAGTTCTTC. Residues: CSADGLVGQGSYNEQFF.

This clonotype has more than one count but fewer than ten. The chain carries TRBV10-3 and TRBJ2-7; 10 bases align to TRBD2. The germline gives CDR1 ENHRY, CDR2 SYGVKD. V was clipped by 4 bases and J by 7 bases; unmatched bases: 13. The CDR3 consists of 16 residues. Written as DNA, the CDR3 is TGTGCCATCAGTGGAGCTAGCGGGGGTGGTACGCGTGAGCAGTACTTC. Its protein is CAISGASGGGTREQYF.

In this sample, this clonotype turned up a few times. The chain joins TRBV4-3 to TRBJ1-5; D is ambiguous. The CDR3 runs to 15 residues. Trimming removed 2 bases at V and 0 bases at J, with 8 bases between. In germline, CDR1 is LGHNA, CDR2 YSLEER. DNA of the CDR3: TGCGCCAGCAGCCAATCCAGGAATAGCAATCAGCCCCAGCATTTT. Amino acid sequence: CASSQSRNSNQPQHF.

This clonotype was detected many times. The chain recombines TRBV15 with TRBJ2-1; 10 bases map to TRBD2. The CDR3 covers 17 residues. The germline gives CDR1 LNHNV, CDR2 YYDKDF (reference sequence). V gave up 2 bases and J gave up 8 bases; unmatched junction bases: 12. CDR3 coding DNA: TGTGCCACCAGCAGAAAATCAAGCGGGGGGGCTAGCGATGAGCAGTTCTTC. Amino acid sequence: CATSRKSSGGASDEQFF. Variable domain in full (rest from reference TRBV15 and TRBJ2-1): DAMVIQNPRYQVTQFGKPVTLSCSQTLNHNVMYWYQQKSSQAPKLLFHYYDKDFNNEADTPDNFQSRRPNTSFCFLDIRSPGLGDTAMYLCATSRKSSGGASDEQFFGPGTRLTVL.

This clonotype was recorded many times. CDR3 loop: CASSQGGVGANVLTF. In DNA, the CDR3 is TGTGCCAGCAGCCAAGGGGGCGTTGGGGCCAACGTCCTGACTTTC. The chain employs TRBV4-2 and TRBJ2-6; weak D call: TRBD1 (5 bases). With 1 base removed from V and 3 bases from J, the gap between germline ends came to 7 bases. CDR1 and CDR2 (germline): LGHNA, YNFKEQ. There are 15 residues in the CDR3.

This chain links TRBV6-1 with TRBJ1-6; 8 bases are shared with TRBD1. V lost 6 bases to trimming and J lost 7 bases; unmatched junction nucleotides: 11. CDR3 length equals 16 residues. CDR1 and CDR2 (germline): MNHNS, SASEGT. The CDR3 is CASRTQGAAGNSPLHF. In nucleotides, the CDR3 is TGTGCCAGCAGGACCCAGGGGGCGGCGGGAAATTCACCCCTCCACTTT.

The chain has TRBV12-3 or TRBV12-4 and TRBJ2-7, with D perhaps TRBD1 or TRBD2 (5 bases each). The CDR3 totals 13 residues. Trimming took off 4 bases at V and 3 bases at J, with 10 bases between the two ends. The CDR3 here is CASSYGAIYEQYF. The CDR3 bases are TGTGCCAGCAGTTACGGGGCAATCTACGAGCAGTACTTC.

This clonotype was detected ten times or more. The rearrangement uses TRBV2 and TRBJ2-3; D is unclear. The V end lost 10 bases, the J end lost 0 bases, and 11 bases lay between the germline ends. The CDR3 sequence is 13 residues long. CDR1 and CDR2 (germline): SNHLY, FYNNEI. CDR3 nucleotide sequence: TGTGCCACCACGAAAGCTAGCACAGATACGCAGTATTTT. Its protein product is CATTKASTDTQYF.

This clonotype was seen a handful of times. The chain recombines TRBV4-2 with TRBJ1-6; D is unclear. This CDR3 contains 13 residues. In germline, CDR1 is LGHNA, CDR2 YNFKEQ. The V end lost 4 bases, the J end lost 13 bases, and 14 bases lay between the germline ends. For the CDR3, the DNA is TGTGCCAGCAGCCCGCCCAATGGTCACCCCCTCCACTTT. Translated: CASSPPNGHPLHF.

This clonotype was found a few times. The V and J genes are TRBV2 and TRBJ1-1; tentatively, D is TRBD1 (5 bases). With 4 bases removed from V and 3 bases from J, the gap between germline ends came to 15 bases. This CDR3 has 15 amino acids. Germline loops: CDR1 SNHLY, CDR2 FYNNEI. CDR3 sequence reads: CASSARGWSDTEAFF. The CDR3 coding sequence is TGTGCCAGCAGTGCCCGGGGCTGGTCGGACACTGAAGCTTTCTTT. Supplemented by reference TRBV2 and TRBJ1-1, the full variable domain reads EPEVTQTPSHQVTQMGQEVILRCVPISNHLYFYWYRQILGQKVEFLVSFYNNEISEKSEIFDDQFSVERPDGSNFTLKIRSTKLEDSAMYFCASSARGWSDTEAFFGQGTRLTVV.

The chain carries TRBV4-3 and TRBJ1-1, with TRBD1 as a possible D gene (6 bases). V shed 0 bases and J shed 5 bases, with 10 bases lying between them. Per germline, CDR1 LGHNA and CDR2 YSLEER. This CDR3 is built from 14 residues. CDR3 nucleotides: TGCGCCAGCAGCCAAGATACGGGGGCGACTGAAGCTTTCTTT. The encoded protein is CASSQDTGATEAFF.

This clonotype was picked up many times. The chain couples TRBV18 to TRBJ1-1, with 7 bases identical to TRBD1. The germline V gene has CDR1 KGHSH and CDR2 LQKENI. The length of the CDR3 is 13 residues. With 2 bases clipped from V and 7 bases from J, the junction kept 4 bases outside the gene matches. DNA for the CDR3: TGTGCCAGCTCACCAGGGCAGGGGGTTGAAGCTTTCTTT. This sequence encodes CASSPGQGVEAFF.